The present T cell receptor (beta chain) was sequenced within a study of OX40 agonist ivuxolimab in advanced cancers. The CDR3 spans 14 residues. The V end was cut by 0 bases, the J end by 5 bases, with 9 bases between. Germline V gene sequence: CDR1 SNHLY, CDR2 FYNNEI. A history of autoimmune disease or systemic immunosuppression excluded patients. Measured with immunoSEQ multiplex PCR; TCRdb has only the in-frame clones, and not every one. The top ten hold roughly 4.9% of the sample, which has about 64,000 clones, roughly 80% seen once. The V call is TRBV2, the J call TRBJ2-3, with D unresolved. The sample here was CD4+ or CD8+ T cells sorted from blood, taken in a trial of the OX40 agonist ivuxolimab. The source is an adult with an advanced solid tumor such as melanoma, head and neck, liver or kidney cancer. CDR3 bases: TGTGCCAGCAGTGAAGCAATGATTTTAGATACGCAGTATTTT. Translation: CASSEAMILDTQYF.